What follows is one T cell receptor beta chain and its context. This sample was taken from a study of identical twins' blood T cells. At the level of the study: Roughly six alpha and six beta libraries together yielded about 46 million reads.

Each TCR cDNA library carried sample-specific barcodes on both ends. Per the authors' pipeline: Each donor had about 90,000 to nearly 550,000 clonotypes. TCRdb re-derived calls from the 5' RACE reads in MiXCR, one entry per CDR3 protein. TCRdb, not the authors, supplied the V and J calls. The sample has 300,000 to 450,000 distinct CDR3 sequences, 28% seen once. V shed 3 bases and J shed 1 base, with 4 bases lying between them. This CDR3 contains 11 residues. CDR1 DFQATT and CDR2 SNEGSKA come from the germline V gene (reference sequence). The chain recombines TRBV20-1 with TRBJ2-7; unclear D gene. The TCR sequence derives from a woman aged 18-50 years in good health. The sequencing input was PBMCs. The CDR3: CSARISYEQYF. CDR3 DNA sequence: TGCAGTGCTAGGATTTCCTACGAGCAGTACTTC.